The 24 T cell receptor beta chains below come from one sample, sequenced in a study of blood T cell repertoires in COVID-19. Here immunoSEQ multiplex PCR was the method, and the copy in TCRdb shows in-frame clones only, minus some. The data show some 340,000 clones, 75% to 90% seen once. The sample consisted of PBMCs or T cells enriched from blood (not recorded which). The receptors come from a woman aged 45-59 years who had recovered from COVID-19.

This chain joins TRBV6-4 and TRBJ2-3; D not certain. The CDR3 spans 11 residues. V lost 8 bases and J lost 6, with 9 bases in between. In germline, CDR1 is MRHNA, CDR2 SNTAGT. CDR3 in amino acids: CASAAGDTQYF. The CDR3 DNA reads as TGTGCCAGCGCCGCCGGTGATACGCAGTATTTT.

The CDR3 loop is CASSLGLAGVETQYF. The CDR3 DNA is TGTGCCAGCAGCTTGGGACTAGCGGGGGTGGAGACCCAGTACTTC. The chain carries TRBV5-4 and TRBJ2-5, with 12 bases fitting TRBD2. Germline loops: CDR1 SGHNT, CDR2 YYREEE (reference sequence). Trimming removed 0 bases from V and 5 bases from J; junction bases left unmatched: 2. This CDR3 has 15 amino acids.

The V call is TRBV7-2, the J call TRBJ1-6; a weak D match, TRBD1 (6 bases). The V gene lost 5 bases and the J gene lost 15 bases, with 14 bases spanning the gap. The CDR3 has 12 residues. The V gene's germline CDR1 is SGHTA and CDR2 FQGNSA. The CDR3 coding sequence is TGTGCCAGCAGCGCCTACAGGGAGCGCCTCCACTTT. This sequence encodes CASSAYRERLHF.

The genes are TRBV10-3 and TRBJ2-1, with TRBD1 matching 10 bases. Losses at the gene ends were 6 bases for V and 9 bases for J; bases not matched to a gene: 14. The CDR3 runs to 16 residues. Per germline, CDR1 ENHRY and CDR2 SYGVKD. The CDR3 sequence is CAIRHSTGGKNSEQFF. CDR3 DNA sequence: TGTGCCATCAGACATTCGACAGGGGGCAAGAACAGTGAGCAGTTCTTC.

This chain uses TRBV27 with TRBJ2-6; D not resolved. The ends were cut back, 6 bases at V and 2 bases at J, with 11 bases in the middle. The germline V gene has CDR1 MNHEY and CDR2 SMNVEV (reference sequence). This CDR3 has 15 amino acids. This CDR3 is CASSLTDPGANVLTF. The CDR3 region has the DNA TGTGCCAGCAGCCTCACAGATCCTGGGGCCAACGTCCTGACTTTC. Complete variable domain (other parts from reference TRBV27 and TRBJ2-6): EAQVTQNPRYLITVTGKKLTVTCSQNMNHEYMSWYRQDPGLGLRQIYYSMNVEVTDKGDVPEGYKVSRKEKRNFPLILESPSPNQTSLYFCASSLTDPGANVLTFGAGSRLTVL.

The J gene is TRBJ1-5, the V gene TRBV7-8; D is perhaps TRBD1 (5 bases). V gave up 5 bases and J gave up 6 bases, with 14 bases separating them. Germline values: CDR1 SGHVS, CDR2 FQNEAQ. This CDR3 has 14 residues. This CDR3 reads CASSTGTYGQPQHF. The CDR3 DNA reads TGTGCCAGCAGCACCGGGACTTACGGTCAGCCCCAGCATTTT.

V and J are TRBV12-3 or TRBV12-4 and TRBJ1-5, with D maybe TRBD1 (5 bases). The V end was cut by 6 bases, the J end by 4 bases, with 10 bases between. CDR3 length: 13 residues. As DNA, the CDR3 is TGTGCCAGCAGCTCCGACAGAAATCAGCCCCAGCATTTT. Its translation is CASSSDRNQPQHF.

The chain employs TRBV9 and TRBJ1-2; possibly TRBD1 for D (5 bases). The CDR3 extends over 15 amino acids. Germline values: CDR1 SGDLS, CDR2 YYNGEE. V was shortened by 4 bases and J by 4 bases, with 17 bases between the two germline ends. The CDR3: CASSTQAQGGYGYTF. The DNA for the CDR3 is TGTGCCAGCAGCACCCAGGCCCAGGGAGGCTATGGCTACACCTTC.

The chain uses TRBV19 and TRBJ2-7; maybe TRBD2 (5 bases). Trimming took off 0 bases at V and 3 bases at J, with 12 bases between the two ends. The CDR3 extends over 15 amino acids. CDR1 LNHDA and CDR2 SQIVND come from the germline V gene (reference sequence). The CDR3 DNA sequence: TGTGCCAGTAGTATAGAAGGGAGTTATTACTACGAGCAGTACTTC. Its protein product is CASSIEGSYYYEQYF.

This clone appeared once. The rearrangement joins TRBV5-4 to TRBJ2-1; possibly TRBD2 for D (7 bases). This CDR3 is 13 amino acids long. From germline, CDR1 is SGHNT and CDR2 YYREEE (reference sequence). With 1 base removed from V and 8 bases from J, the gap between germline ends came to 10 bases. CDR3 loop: CASSLQGGDEQFF. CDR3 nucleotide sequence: TGTGCCAGCAGCTTGCAAGGGGGGGATGAGCAGTTCTTC.

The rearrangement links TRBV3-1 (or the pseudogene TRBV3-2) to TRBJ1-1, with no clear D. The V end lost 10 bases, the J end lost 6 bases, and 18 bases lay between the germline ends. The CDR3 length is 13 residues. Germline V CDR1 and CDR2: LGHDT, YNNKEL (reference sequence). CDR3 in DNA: TGTGCCACCCTCTCCCGGGGTAGCTCTGAAGCTTTCTTT. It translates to CATLSRGSSEAFF.

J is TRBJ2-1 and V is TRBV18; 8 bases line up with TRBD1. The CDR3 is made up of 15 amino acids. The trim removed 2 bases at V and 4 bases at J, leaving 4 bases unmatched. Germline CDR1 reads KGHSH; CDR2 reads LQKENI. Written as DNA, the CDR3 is TGTGCCAGCTCACCAGACAGGGGTGGGTACAATGAGCAGTTCTTC. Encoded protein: CASSPDRGGYNEQFF. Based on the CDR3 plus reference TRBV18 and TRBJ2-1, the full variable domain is NAGVMQNPRHLVRRRGQEARLRCSPMKGHSHVYWYRQLPEEGLKFMVYLQKENIIDESGMPKERFSAEFPKEGPSILRIQQVVRGDSAAYFCASSPDRGGYNEQFFGPGTRLTVL.

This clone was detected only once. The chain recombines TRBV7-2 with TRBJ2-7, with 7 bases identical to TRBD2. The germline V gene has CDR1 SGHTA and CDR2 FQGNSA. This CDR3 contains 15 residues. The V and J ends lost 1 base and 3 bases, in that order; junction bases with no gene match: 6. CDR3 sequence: CASSLVAAGNYEQYF. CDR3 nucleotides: TGTGCCAGCAGCTTAGTTGCAGCGGGGAACTACGAGCAGTACTTC. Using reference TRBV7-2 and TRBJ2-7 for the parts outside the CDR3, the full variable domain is GAGVSQSPSNKVTEKGKDVELRCDPISGHTALYWYRQSLGQGLEFLIYFQGNSAPDKSGLPSDRFSAERTGGSVSTLTIQRTQQEDSAVYLCASSLVAAGNYEQYFGPGTRLTVT.

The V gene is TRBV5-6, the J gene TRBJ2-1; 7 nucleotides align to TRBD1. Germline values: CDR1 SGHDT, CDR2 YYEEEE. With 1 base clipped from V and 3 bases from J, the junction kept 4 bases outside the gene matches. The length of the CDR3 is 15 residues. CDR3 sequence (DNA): TGTGCCAGCAGCTTGTTAGGGGGCGTCTACAATGAGCAGTTCTTC. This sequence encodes CASSLLGGVYNEQFF.

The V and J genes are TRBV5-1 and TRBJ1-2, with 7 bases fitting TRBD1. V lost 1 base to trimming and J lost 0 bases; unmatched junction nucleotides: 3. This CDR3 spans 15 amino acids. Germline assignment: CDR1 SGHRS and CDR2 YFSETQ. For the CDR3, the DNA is TGCGCCAGCAGCTTGTTTCAGGGGGCTAACTATGGCTACACCTTC. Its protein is CASSLFQGANYGYTF. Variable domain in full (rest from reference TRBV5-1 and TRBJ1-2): KAGVTQTPRYLIKTRGQQVTLSCSPISGHRSVSWYQQTPGQGLQFLFEYFSETQRNKGNFPGRFSGRQFSNSRSEMNVSTLELGDSALYLCASSLFQGANYGYTFGSGTRLTVV.

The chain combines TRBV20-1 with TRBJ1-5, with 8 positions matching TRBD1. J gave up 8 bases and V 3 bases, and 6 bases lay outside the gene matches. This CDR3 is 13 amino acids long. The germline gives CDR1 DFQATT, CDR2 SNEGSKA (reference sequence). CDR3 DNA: TGCAGTGCTAGTTCTACGGACAGGGAGCCCCAGCATTTT. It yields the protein CSASSTDREPQHF.

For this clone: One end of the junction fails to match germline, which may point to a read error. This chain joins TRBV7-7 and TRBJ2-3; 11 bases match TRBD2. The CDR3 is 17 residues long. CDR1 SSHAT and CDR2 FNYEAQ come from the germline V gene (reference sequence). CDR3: CASSLLPGLAASDTQYF. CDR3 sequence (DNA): TGTGCTAGCAGCTTACTTCCGGGACTAGCGGCTTCAGATACGCAGTATTTT.

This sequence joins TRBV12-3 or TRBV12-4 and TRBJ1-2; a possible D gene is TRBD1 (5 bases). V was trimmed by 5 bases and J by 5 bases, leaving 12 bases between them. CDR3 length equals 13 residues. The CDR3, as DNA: TGTGCCAGCAGTCCCACCAAGGGGTATGGCTACACCTTC. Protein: CASSPTKGYGYTF.

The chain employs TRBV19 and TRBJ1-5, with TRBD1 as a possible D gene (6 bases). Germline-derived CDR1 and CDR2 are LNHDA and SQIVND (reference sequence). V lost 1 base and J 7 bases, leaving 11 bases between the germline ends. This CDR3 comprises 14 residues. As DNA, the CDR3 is TGTGCCAGTAGTATAGCAGGGGCAAGGCAGCCCCAGCATTTT. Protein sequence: CASSIAGARQPQHF.

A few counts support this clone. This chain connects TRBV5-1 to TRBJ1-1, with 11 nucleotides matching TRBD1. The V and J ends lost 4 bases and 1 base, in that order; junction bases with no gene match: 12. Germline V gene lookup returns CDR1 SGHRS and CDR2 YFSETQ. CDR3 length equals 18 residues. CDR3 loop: CASSPVSGTGGRNTEAFF. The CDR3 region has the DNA TGCGCCAGCAGCCCTGTTTCCGGGACAGGGGGTCGGAACACTGAAGCTTTCTTT.

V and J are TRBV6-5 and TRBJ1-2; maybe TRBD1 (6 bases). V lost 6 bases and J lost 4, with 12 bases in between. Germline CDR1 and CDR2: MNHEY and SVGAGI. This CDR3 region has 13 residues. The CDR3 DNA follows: TGTGCCAGCAGCGAGGACAGAATCTATGGCTACACCTTC. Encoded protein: CASSEDRIYGYTF.

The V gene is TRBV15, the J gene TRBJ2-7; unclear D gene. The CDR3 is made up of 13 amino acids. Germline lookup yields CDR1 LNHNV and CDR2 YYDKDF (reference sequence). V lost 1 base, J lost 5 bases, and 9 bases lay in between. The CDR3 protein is CATSRATANEQYF. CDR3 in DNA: TGTGCCACCAGCAGAGCAACAGCCAACGAGCAGTACTTC.

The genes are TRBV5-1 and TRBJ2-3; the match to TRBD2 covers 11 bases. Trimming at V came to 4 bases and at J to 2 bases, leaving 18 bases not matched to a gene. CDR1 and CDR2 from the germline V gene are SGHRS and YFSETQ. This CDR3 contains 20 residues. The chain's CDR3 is CASSTGLAGGHTAPTDTQYF. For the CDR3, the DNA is TGCGCCAGCAGCACCGGATTAGCGGGAGGGCATACTGCGCCCACAGATACGCAGTATTTT.

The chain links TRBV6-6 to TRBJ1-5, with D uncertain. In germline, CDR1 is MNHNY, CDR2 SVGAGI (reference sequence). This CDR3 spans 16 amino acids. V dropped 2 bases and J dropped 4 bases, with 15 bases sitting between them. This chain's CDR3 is CASSYPQQAVNQPQHF. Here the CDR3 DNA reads TGTGCCAGCAGTTACCCCCAGCAGGCTGTAAATCAGCCCCAGCATTTT.